The 24 T cell receptor beta chains below come from one sample, sequenced in a study of T cell changes during pregnancy in multiple sclerosis. Using immunoSEQ multiplex PCR, the repertoire was profiled, and TCRdb retains in-frame clones only, with some absent. This sample has tens of thousands of clones, with approximately 81% found just once. The material sequenced was CD8+ T cells from peripheral blood mononuclear cells, taken before pregnancy. These receptors were obtained from a female donor with multiple sclerosis, enrolled in a pregnancy study.

This chain connects TRBV4-2 to TRBJ2-2, with 9 bases fitting TRBD2. CDR3 length equals 16 residues. Germline V lookup: CDR1 LGHNA, CDR2 YNFKEQ. V gave up 4 bases and J gave up 4 bases; unmatched junction bases: 7. CDR3 residues: CASSPGLAGFTGELFF. The CDR3 DNA reads as TGTGCCAGCAGCCCCGGGCTAGCGGGATTCACCGGGGAGCTGTTTTTT.

V and J are TRBV4-2 and TRBJ2-7; 7 bases agree with TRBD2. Germline assignment: CDR1 LGHNA and CDR2 YNFKEQ. Germline trimming cut 1 base from V and 7 bases from J; bases unmatched to any gene: 13. This CDR3 spans 16 amino acids. This chain's CDR3 is CASSQVTGTTGGEQYF. DNA for the CDR3: TGTGCCAGCAGCCAAGTAACCGGGACTACTGGAGGGGAGCAGTACTTC.

This clone was observed a single time. The chain has TRBV10-1 and TRBJ2-3, with no clear D. V was cut by 3 bases and J by 3 bases, with 7 bases left in between. The CDR3 sequence is 13 residues long. CDR1 is WNHNN, CDR2 SYGVQD, per germline (reference sequence). CDR3: CASSDSETDTQYF. CDR3 bases: TGCGCCAGCAGTGATTCAGAAACAGATACGCAGTATTTT.

The V call is TRBV5-1, the J call TRBJ1-1; the D is unclear. CDR3 length: 14 amino acids. Trimming took off 4 bases at V and 7 bases at J, with 17 bases between the two ends. Germline CDR1 is SGHRS and CDR2 is YFSETQ. For the CDR3, the DNA is TGCGCCAGCAGCGGGCCGTCAACGAACGGTGAAGCTTTCTTT. Translated: CASSGPSTNGEAFF.

The V and J genes are TRBV5-1 and TRBJ1-1, with D unclear. This CDR3 has 13 amino acids. The V end was cut by 3 bases, the J end by 1 base, with 7 bases between. CDR1 and CDR2 (germline): SGHRS, YFSETQ. This CDR3 reads CASSSTENTEAFF. The CDR3 DNA sequence: TGCGCCAGCAGCTCCACAGAGAACACTGAAGCTTTCTTT.

By sample fraction, this clone is medium-sized. The chain uses TRBV6-5 and TRBJ2-3, with 13 bases aligning to TRBD2. V was clipped by 7 bases and J by 3 bases; unmatched bases: 4. Germline V gives CDR1 MNHEY, CDR2 SVGAGI. This CDR3 spans 15 amino acids. The CDR3 nucleotides are TGTGCCAGCACTATGGGACTAGCGGGAACAGATACGCAGTATTTT. Translation: CASTMGLAGTDTQYF.

This chain links TRBV4-1 with TRBJ2-7; tentative D call: TRBD2 (5 bases). The CDR3 is made up of 16 amino acids. Germline V gene lookup returns CDR1 MGHRA and CDR2 YSYEKL. Trimming took off 1 base at V and 3 bases at J, with 16 bases between the two ends. The CDR3 DNA reads as TGCGCCAGCAGCCAAGTTGGATCTAGCTCCTTCTACGAGCAGTACTTC. This translates into CASSQVGSSSFYEQYF.

The chain uses TRBV4-3 and TRBJ2-1, with D perhaps TRBD1 (5 bases). Germline CDR1 reads LGHNA; CDR2 reads YSLEER. V was clipped by 0 bases and J by 8 bases, with 11 bases between them. The length of the CDR3 is 14 residues. For the CDR3, the DNA is TGCGCCAGCAGCCAAGAAGTGCGACAGCATGAGCAGTTCTTC. Translation: CASSQEVRQHEQFF.

The CDR3 coding sequence is TGTGCCAGTAGTACGGCGGGTGAGCAGTTCTTC. Translating it yields CASSTAGEQFF. The rearrangement joins TRBV19 to TRBJ2-1; D perhaps matches TRBD2 (5 bases). The CDR3 runs 11 residues. V was shortened by 4 bases and J by 9 bases, with 7 bases between the two germline ends. Germline V lookup: CDR1 LNHDA, CDR2 SQIVND (reference sequence). The entire variable domain, with the rest obtained from reference TRBV19 and TRBJ2-1, is as follows: DGGITQSPKYLFRKEGQNVTLSCEQNLNHDAMYWYRQDPGQGLRLIYYSQIVNDFQKGDIAEGYSVSREKKESFPLTVTSAQKNPTAFYLCASSTAGEQFFGPGTRLTVL.

As concerns this clone: One end of the junction does not line up with germline, which may come from a read error. The CDR3 protein is CAITETGNTGELFF. Here the CDR3 DNA reads TGTGCCATCACTGAGACAGGGAACACCGGGGAGCTGTTTTTT. The V and J genes are TRBV10-3 and TRBJ2-2, with D perhaps TRBD1 (6 bases). The germline CDR1 and CDR2 sequences are ENHRY and SYGVKD. This CDR3 has 14 amino acids.

This clone was detected only a few times. This rearrangement joins TRBV28 to TRBJ1-4; TRBD1 is a possible D gene (6 bases). In germline, CDR1 is MDHEN, CDR2 SYDVKM. This CDR3 has 14 residues. V lost 6 bases, J lost 0 bases, and 8 bases lay in between. This CDR3 is CASRGTPTNEKLFF. The CDR3 DNA reads as TGTGCCAGCAGAGGGACACCAACTAATGAAAAACTGTTTTTT.

The chain combines TRBV4-2 with TRBJ2-1, with 8 positions matching TRBD2. The CDR3 sequence is 15 residues long. V shed 2 bases, J shed 4 bases, and the junction held 4 bases outside the gene matches. Per the germline V gene, CDR1 is LGHNA and CDR2 is YNFKEQ. CDR3 sequence reads: CASSQKLADYNEQFF. In DNA, the CDR3 is TGTGCCAGCAGCCAAAAACTAGCGGATTACAATGAGCAGTTCTTC.

The chain links TRBV6-4 to TRBJ2-1; D is undetermined. Germline V CDR1 and CDR2: MRHNA, SNTAGT. V gave up 6 bases and J gave up 4 bases, with 10 bases separating them. This CDR3 comprises 13 residues. CDR3 residues: CASSPIEYNEQFF. DNA for the CDR3: TGTGCCAGCAGCCCCATAGAGTACAATGAGCAGTTCTTC.

This clone was counted only a few times. The chain links TRBV4-1 to TRBJ2-7, with D tentatively TRBD2 (6 bases). V lost 0 bases and J lost 6, with 18 bases in between. The CDR3 is 16 amino acids. Germline V gene sequence: CDR1 MGHRA, CDR2 YSYEKL. The CDR3 DNA sequence: TGCGCCAGCAGCCAAGATATCTTCGCGGGGTTGGGCGAGCAGTACTTC. Translation gives CASSQDIFAGLGEQYF.

The chain is built from TRBV5-1 and TRBJ1-1, with D possibly matching TRBD1 (6 bases). V was pared by 0 bases and J by 1 base, with 10 bases between. Germline assignment: CDR1 SGHRS and CDR2 YFSETQ. The CDR3 runs 15 residues. CDR3 coding DNA: TGCGCCAGCAGCTTGGCGAAGACAGGGAACACTGAAGCTTTCTTT. Its protein is CASSLAKTGNTEAFF.

This chain links TRBV6-1 with TRBJ1-2; tentatively, D is TRBD1 (6 bases). CDR3 size: 15 residues. Trimming removed 3 bases at V and 4 bases at J, with 15 bases between. Per germline, CDR1 MNHNS and CDR2 SASEGT. The CDR3 DNA is TGTGCCAGCAGTGACTTTCGACAGGCCCCCTATGGCTACACCTTC. This encodes CASSDFRQAPYGYTF.

This clone is medium-sized (0.01 to 0.1%). V usage is TRBV7-9 and J usage is TRBJ1-5; D call uncertain. The CDR3 spans 14 residues. Germline assignment: CDR1 SEHNR and CDR2 FQNEAQ (reference sequence). V lost 4 bases and J lost 0, with 7 bases in between. The CDR3 nucleotides read TGTGCCAGCAGCTCAGTTAATAGCAATCAGCCCCAGCATTTT. Translation: CASSSVNSNQPQHF.

The chain carries TRBV30 and TRBJ1-4; TRBD1 might be the D (5 bases). Looked up from germline, CDR1 is GTSNPN and CDR2 is SVGIG (reference sequence). The V end lost 4 bases, the J end lost 10 bases, and 25 bases lay between the germline ends. There are 16 residues in the CDR3. The DNA of the CDR3 is TGTGCCTGGAATAACGAAGGAGGGGAGACACGGGGAAAACTGTTTTTT. Translating it yields CAWNNEGGETRGKLFF.

The chain uses TRBV29-1 and TRBJ2-2; D not resolved. Germline V gives CDR1 SQVTM, CDR2 ANQGSEA. CDR3 length equals 14 residues. Trimming left V 5 bases short and J 5 bases short, with 15 bases between. The CDR3 protein is CSVNSIDGTGELFF. The DNA for the CDR3 is TGCAGCGTTAACTCCATCGACGGGACCGGGGAGCTGTTTTTT.

This sequence joins TRBV12-1 and TRBJ2-5; the D call of TRBD1 is as the table states it, not checked on the DNA. TRBV12-1 is flagged as a pseudogene. The CDR3 runs to 20 residues. Here the CDR3 DNA reads TGTGCCAGCAGCTTTGTTTTATCCGTTTCCCAGCTCTGGGCCCAAGAGACCCAGTACTTC. It specifies CASSFVLSVSQLWAQETQYF.

The rearrangement joins TRBV28 to TRBJ2-2, with D possibly being TRBD2 (6 bases). Trimming cost V 1 base and J 5 bases, with 8 bases left between them. The CDR3 length is 14 residues. Germline-derived CDR1 and CDR2 are MDHEN and SYDVKM. The CDR3, as DNA: TGTGCCAGCAGTTTATTTGGGGGGACCGGGGAGCTGTTTTTT. This gives the protein CASSLFGGTGELFF.

The V gene is TRBV29-1, the J gene TRBJ2-5; a possible D gene is TRBD1 (6 bases). V was pared by 7 bases and J by 0 bases, with 12 bases between. Looked up from germline, CDR1 is SQVTM and CDR2 is ANQGSEA. There are 13 residues in the CDR3. The CDR3 nucleotides are TGCAGCGCTAGTCGGACAGACCAAGAGACCCAGTACTTC. It yields the protein CSASRTDQETQYF.

J is TRBJ1-1 and V is TRBV28; 9 bases fit TRBD1. J was trimmed by 5 bases and V by 6 bases; bases with no gene match: 19. The germline gives CDR1 MDHEN, CDR2 SYDVKM. This CDR3 has 18 residues. The CDR3: CASSLVTGGAGPRTEAFF. Written as DNA, the CDR3 is TGTGCCAGCAGCCTCGTAACAGGGGGCGCCGGACCTCGGACTGAAGCTTTCTTT.

The chain is built from TRBV11-2 and TRBJ1-4, with D possibly matching TRBD1 (6 bases). Germline CDR1 SGHAT, CDR2 FQNNGV. CDR3 length: 16 amino acids. Trimming cost V 2 bases and J 5 bases, with 15 bases left between them. DNA of the CDR3: TGTGCCAGCAGCTTAAACCGGGACATGCCAAATGAAAAACTGTTTTTT. This encodes CASSLNRDMPNEKLFF.